The clone carrying this T cell receptor (beta chain) was seen more than once but under ten times. What it binds is not known. The sample is drawn from a study of T-cell memory formation after mild COVID-19. The germline V gene encodes CDR1 MNHEY and CDR2 SVGAGI. The V end was cut by 8 bases, the J end by 3 bases, with 9 bases between. The CDR3 length is 12 residues. Whole-study findings and limits: The pre-infection memory compartment contained some responding clones, suggesting cross-reactive memory joined.

Via MiXCR, TCRdb re-called the 5' RACE reads, giving one row per CDR3 protein. Here the sample spans approximately 350,000 distinct CDR3 sequences, around 14% being singletons. Input material: PBMCs or a T cell subset sorted from them (not recorded which). This receptor was identified in a man between 18 and 35 years old who had mild COVID-19 (a few samples of this study predate the infection). Cell type and time point are not known. This chain joins TRBV6-5 and TRBJ2-3, with D possibly called TRBD1 or TRBD2 (5 bases each). The CDR3 sequence: CASGGITDTQYF. CDR3 sequence (DNA): TGTGCCAGCGGGGGTATAACAGATACGCAGTATTTT.